The entry below gives a single T cell receptor beta chain sequence along with its context. Its specificity is unknown. The data are from a study of shared clonotypes between healthy human individuals. Study outcomes and limitations: Clonotypes that were shared across a handful of donors made up roughly 5.2% of naive CD4 clonotypes.

Caucasian adults living in Nashville, Tennessee, provided all samples. In germline, CDR1 is LNHNV, CDR2 YYDKDF (reference sequence). The germline V and J ends were trimmed by 3 bases and 6 bases, with 14 bases remaining between them. The CDR3 length is 14 residues. The repertoire was sequenced with immunoSEQ multiplex PCR; TCRdb's copy has only in-frame clones and lacks some. This sample has about 340,000 clones, with over 70% found just once. The genes are TRBV15 and TRBJ1-2; perhaps TRBD1 as D (6 bases). The sequence came from a man under 40 in good health. The sequenced material came from memory CD4+ T cells sorted from blood. Subset defined: CD45RA-negative fraction. This chain's CDR3 is CATSSQGQGNGYTF. CDR3 DNA: TGTGCCACCAGCAGTCAGGGGCAGGGGAATGGCTACACCTTC.